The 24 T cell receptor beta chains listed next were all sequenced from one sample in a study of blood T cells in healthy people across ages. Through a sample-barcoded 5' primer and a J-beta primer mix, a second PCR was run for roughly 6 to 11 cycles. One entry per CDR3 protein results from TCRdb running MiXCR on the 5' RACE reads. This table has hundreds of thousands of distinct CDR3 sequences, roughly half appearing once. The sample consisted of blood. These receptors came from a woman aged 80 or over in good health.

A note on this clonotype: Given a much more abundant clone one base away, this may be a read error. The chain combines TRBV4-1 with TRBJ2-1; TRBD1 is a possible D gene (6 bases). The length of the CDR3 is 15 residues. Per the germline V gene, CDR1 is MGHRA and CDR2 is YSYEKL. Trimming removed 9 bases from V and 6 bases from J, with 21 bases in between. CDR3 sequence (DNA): TGCGCCAGTAAAACGGGACATGGGGCCCCCAATGAGCAGTTCTTC. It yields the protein CASKTGHGAPNEQFF.

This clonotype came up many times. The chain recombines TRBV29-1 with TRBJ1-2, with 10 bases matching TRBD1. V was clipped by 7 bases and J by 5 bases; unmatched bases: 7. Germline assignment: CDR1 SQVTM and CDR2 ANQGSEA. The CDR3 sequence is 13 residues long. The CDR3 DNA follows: TGCAGCGCTGGAAGGGACAGGGGTTATGGCTACACCTTC. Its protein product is CSAGRDRGYGYTF.

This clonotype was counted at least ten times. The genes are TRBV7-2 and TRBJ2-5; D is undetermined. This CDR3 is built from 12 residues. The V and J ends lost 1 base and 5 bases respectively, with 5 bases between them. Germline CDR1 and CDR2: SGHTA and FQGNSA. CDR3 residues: CASSLGAETQYF. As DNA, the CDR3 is TGTGCCAGCAGCTTAGGGGCCGAGACCCAGTACTTC.

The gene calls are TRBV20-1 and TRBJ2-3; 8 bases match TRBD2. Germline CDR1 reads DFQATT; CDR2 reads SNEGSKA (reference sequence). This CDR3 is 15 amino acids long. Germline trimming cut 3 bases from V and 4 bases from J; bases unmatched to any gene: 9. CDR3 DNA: TGCAGTGCTAGTTCGGGCGCGGGAGGTGCAGATACGCAGTATTTT. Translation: CSASSGAGGADTQYF.

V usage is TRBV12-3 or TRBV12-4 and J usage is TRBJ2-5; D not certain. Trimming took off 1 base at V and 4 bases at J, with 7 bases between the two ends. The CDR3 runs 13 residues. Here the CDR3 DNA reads TGTGCCAGCAGTTTAGGGTTTTCAGAGACCCAGTACTTC. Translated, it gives CASSLGFSETQYF.

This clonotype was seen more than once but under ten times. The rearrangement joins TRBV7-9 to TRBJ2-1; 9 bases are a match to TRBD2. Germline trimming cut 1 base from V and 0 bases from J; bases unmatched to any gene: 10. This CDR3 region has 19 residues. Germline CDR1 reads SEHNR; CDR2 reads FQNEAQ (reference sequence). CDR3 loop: CASSLEFGASGNSYNEQFF. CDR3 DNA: TGTGCCAGCAGCTTAGAGTTCGGGGCTAGCGGGAACTCCTACAATGAGCAGTTCTTC.

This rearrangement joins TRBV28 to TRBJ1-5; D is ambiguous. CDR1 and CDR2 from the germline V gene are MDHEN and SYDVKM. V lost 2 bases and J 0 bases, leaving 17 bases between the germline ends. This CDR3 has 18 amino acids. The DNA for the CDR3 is TGTGCCAGCAGTTTAATTACGTGGAGCGATAATAGCAATCAGCCCCAGCATTTT. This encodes CASSLITWSDNSNQPQHF.

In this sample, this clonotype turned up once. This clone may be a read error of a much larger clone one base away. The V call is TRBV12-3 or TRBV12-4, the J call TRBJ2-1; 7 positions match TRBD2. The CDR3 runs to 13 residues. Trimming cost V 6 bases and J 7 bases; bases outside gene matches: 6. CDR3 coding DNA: TGTGCCAGCAGCATGTGGGGGGGAAATGAGCAGTTCTTC. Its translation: CASSMWGGNEQFF.

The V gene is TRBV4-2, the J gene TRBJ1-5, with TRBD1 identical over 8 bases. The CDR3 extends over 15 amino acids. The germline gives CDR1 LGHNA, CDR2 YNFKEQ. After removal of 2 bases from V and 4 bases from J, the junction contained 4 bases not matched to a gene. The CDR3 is CASSQTDRANQPQHF. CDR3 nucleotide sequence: TGTGCCAGCAGCCAAACGGACAGGGCGAATCAGCCCCAGCATTTT.

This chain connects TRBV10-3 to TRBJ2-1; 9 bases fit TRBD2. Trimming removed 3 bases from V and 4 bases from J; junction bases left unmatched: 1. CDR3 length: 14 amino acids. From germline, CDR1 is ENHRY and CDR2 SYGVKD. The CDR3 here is CAISDSGGYNEQFF. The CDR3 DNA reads TGTGCCATCAGTGATAGCGGGGGTTACAATGAGCAGTTCTTC.

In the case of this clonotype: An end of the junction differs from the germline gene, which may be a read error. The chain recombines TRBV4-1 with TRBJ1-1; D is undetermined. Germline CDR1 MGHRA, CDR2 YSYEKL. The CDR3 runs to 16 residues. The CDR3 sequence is CASSHHGFGVSTEAFF. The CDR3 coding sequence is TGCGCCAGCAGCCACCATGGTTTCGGGGTTTCCACTGAGGCTTTCTTT.

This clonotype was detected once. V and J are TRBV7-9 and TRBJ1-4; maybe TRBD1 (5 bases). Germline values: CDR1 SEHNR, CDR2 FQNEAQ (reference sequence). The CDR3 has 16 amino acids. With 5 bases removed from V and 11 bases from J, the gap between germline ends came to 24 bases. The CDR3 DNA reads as TGTGCCAGCAGCGCCGAGGGCGGACATATAACGACTAAACTGTTTTTT. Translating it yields CASSAEGGHITTKLFF.

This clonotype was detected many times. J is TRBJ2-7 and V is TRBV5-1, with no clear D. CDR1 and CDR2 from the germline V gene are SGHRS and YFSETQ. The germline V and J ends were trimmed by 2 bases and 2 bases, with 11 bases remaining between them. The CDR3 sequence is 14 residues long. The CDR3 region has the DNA TGCGCCAGCAGCTTAACAAGCAGCCCCTACGAGCAGTACTTC. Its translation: CASSLTSSPYEQYF.

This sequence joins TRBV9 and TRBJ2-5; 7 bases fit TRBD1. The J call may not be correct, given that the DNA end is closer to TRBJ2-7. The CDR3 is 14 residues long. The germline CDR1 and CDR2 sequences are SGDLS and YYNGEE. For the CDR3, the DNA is TGTGCCAGCAGCGTCGACAGGGTTAACTACGAGCAGTACTTC. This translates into CASSVDRVNYEQYF.

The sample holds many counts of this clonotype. The chain's CDR3 is CASSRLWGLLYEQYF. The CDR3 coding sequence is TGCGCCAGCAGCAGGTTGTGGGGTCTGCTGTACGAGCAGTACTTC. The chain links TRBV4-1 to TRBJ2-7, with D unclear. The germline V gene has CDR1 MGHRA and CDR2 YSYEKL. V was shortened by 5 bases and J by 4 bases, with 18 bases between the two germline ends. CDR3 size: 15 residues.

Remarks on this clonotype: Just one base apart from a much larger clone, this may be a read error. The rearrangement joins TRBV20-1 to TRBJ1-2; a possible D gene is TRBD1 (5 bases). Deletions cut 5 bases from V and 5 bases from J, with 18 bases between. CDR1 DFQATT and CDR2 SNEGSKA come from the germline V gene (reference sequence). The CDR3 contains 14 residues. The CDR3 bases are TGCAGTGCTCCCCTGGGACGGACGAGTTATGGCTACACCTTC. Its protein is CSAPLGRTSYGYTF.

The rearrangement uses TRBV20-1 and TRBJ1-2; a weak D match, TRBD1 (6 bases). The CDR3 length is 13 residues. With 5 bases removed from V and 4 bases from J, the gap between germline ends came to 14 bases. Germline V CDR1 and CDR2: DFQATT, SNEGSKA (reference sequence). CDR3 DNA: TGCAGTGCTGGAAACCGGGACACCTATGGCTACACCTTC. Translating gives CSAGNRDTYGYTF.

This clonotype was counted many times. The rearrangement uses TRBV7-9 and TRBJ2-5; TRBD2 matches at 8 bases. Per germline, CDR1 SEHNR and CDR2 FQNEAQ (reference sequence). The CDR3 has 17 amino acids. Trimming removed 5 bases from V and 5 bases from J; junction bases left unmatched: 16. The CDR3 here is CASSASSSGLRQETQYF. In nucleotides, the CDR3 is TGTGCCAGCAGCGCATCCTCTAGCGGGTTGAGGCAGGAGACCCAGTACTTC.

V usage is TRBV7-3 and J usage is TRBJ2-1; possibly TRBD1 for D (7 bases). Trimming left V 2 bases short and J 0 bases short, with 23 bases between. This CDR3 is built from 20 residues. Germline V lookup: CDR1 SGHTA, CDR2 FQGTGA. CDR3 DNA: TGTGCCAGCAGCTTAGGGGTAGGAGGGGGCCCATCGAGCTCCTACAATGAGCAGTTCTTC. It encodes CASSLGVGGGPSSSYNEQFF. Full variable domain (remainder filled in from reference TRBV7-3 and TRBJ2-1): GAGVSQTPSNKVTEKGKYVELRCDPISGHTALYWYRQSLGQGPEFLIYFQGTGAADDSGLPNDRFFAVRPEGSVSTLKIQRTERGDSAVYLCASSLGVGGGPSSSYNEQFFGPGTRLTVL.

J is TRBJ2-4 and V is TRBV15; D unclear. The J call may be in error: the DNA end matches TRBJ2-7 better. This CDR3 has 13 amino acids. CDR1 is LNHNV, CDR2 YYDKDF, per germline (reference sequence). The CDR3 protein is CATSTGPSLEQYF. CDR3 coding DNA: TGTGCCACCAGCACGGGCCCCAGCCTCGAGCAGTACTTC.

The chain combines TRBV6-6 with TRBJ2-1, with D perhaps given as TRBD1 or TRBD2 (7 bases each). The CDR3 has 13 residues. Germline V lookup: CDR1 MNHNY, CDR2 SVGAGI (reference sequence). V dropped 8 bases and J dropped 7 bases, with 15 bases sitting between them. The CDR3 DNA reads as TGTGCCAGCCATACAGGGGAGGGGAATGAGCAGTTCTTC. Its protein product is CASHTGEGNEQFF.

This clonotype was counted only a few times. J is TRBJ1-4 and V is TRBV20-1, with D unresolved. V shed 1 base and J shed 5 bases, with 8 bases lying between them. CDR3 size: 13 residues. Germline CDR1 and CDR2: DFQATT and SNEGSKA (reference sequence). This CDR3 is CSARGGWNEKLFF. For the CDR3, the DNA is TGCAGTGCTAGAGGAGGGTGGAATGAAAAACTGTTTTTT.

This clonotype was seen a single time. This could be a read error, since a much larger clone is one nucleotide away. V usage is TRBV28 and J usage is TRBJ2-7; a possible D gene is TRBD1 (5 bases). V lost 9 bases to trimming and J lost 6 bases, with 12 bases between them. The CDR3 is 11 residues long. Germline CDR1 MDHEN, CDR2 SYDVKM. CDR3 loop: CASSGCSEQYF. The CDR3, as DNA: TGTGCCAGTTCAGGGTGTTCCGAGCAGTACTTC.

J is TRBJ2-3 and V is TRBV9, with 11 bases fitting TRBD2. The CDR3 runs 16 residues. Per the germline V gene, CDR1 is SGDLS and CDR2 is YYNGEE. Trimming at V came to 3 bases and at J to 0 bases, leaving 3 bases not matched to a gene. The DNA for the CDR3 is TGTGCCAGCAGCGCGGGACTAGCGGAAAGCACAGATACGCAGTATTTT. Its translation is CASSAGLAESTDTQYF.